A single sample gave rise to the 21 T cell receptor beta chains below, sequenced in a study of T-cell memory formation after mild COVID-19. TCRdb used MiXCR to reprocess the 5' RACE reads, holding one entry per CDR3 protein. The sample records a few hundred thousand distinct CDR3 sequences, roughly an eighth being singletons. Source material: PBMCs or a T cell subset sorted from them (not recorded which). These receptor sequences come from a man between 18 and 35 years old who had mild COVID-19 (a few samples of this study predate the infection). Cell type and time point are not known.

This clonotype has just a few counts. The chain couples TRBV20-1 to TRBJ1-3; D is uncertain. The length of the CDR3 is 14 residues. In germline, CDR1 is DFQATT, CDR2 SNEGSKA (reference sequence). Trimming took 6 bases from V and 3 from J, leaving 15 bases between them. CDR3 protein: CSARTSWGGNTIYF. The CDR3 DNA reads TGCAGTGCACGGACCTCCTGGGGTGGAAACACCATATATTTT.

This clonotype showed up just a few times. The chain employs TRBV5-1 and TRBJ1-2; 7 bases are shared with TRBD1. J gave up 7 bases and V 4 bases, and 13 bases lay outside the gene matches. CDR3 length equals 15 residues. In germline, CDR1 is SGHRS, CDR2 YFSETQ. The CDR3 is CASSKDQGEVRGYTF. CDR3 DNA: TGCGCCAGCAGCAAAGATCAGGGGGAGGTTCGTGGCTACACCTTC.

There are a few counts of this clonotype. The chain joins TRBV19 to TRBJ2-3; TRBD2 is a possible D gene (6 bases). V lost 8 bases, J lost 2 bases, and 14 bases lay in between. Per the germline V gene, CDR1 is LNHDA and CDR2 is SQIVND (reference sequence). This CDR3 is built from 14 residues. The CDR3 coding sequence is TGTGCCAGTCGTCCTAGCGTAGACACAGATACGCAGTATTTT. Translated, it gives CASRPSVDTDTQYF. The entire variable domain, with the rest obtained from reference TRBV19 and TRBJ2-3, is as follows: DGGITQSPKYLFRKEGQNVTLSCEQNLNHDAMYWYRQDPGQGLRLIYYSQIVNDFQKGDIAEGYSVSREKKESFPLTVTSAQKNPTAFYLCASRPSVDTDTQYFGPGTRLTVL.

The J gene is TRBJ2-1, the V gene TRBV6-2 or TRBV6-3; D uncertain. V dropped 1 base and J dropped 4 bases, with 14 bases sitting between them. Germline values: CDR1 MNHEY, CDR2 SVGEGT. The CDR3 has 16 residues. For the CDR3, the DNA is TGTGCCAGCAGTTACTACTTTGATGGCAGGTACAATGAGCAGTTCTTC. Encoded protein: CASSYYFDGRYNEQFF.

The J gene is TRBJ2-7, the V gene TRBV10-3, with 8 nucleotides matching TRBD1. Germline trimming cut 6 bases from V and 6 bases from J; bases unmatched to any gene: 10. This CDR3 spans 14 amino acids. Germline loops: CDR1 ENHRY, CDR2 SYGVKD. CDR3 bases: TGTGCCATCAGCCCGGACAGGGAACGCTCCGAGCAGTACTTC. Translating it yields CAISPDRERSEQYF.

This clonotype was seen more than once but under ten times. V is TRBV4-3 and J is TRBJ2-3; 7 nucleotides agree with TRBD1. Trimming took 8 bases from V and 1 from J; bases not matched to a gene: 3. The CDR3 consists of 13 residues. Germline V lookup: CDR1 LGHNA, CDR2 YSLEER. The chain's CDR3 is CASRDRGTDTQYF. The CDR3 DNA sequence: TGCGCCAGCCGCGACAGGGGCACAGATACGCAGTATTTT.

This clonotype turned up a few times. V and J are TRBV7-2 and TRBJ2-7; D call uncertain. Trimming removed 3 bases at V and 3 bases at J, with 9 bases between. The germline V gene has CDR1 SGHTA and CDR2 FQGNSA. The CDR3 is 13 residues long. The CDR3 DNA reads as TGTGCCAGCAGCTTTGCGGAGTACTACGAGCAGTACTTC. Translation: CASSFAEYYEQYF.

This clonotype was observed a few times. V and J are TRBV25-1 and TRBJ2-7; D may match TRBD1 or TRBD2 (5 bases each). The CDR3 has 16 residues. Germline values: CDR1 MGHDK, CDR2 SYGVNS. Deletions cut 2 bases from V and 3 bases from J, with 17 bases between. The DNA for the CDR3 is TGTGCCAGCAGTGAAGGTTTGGGGACCACCCACTACGAGCAGTACTTC. This codes for CASSEGLGTTHYEQYF.

The chain recombines TRBV4-1 with TRBJ1-2, with D possibly matching TRBD1 (5 bases). From germline, CDR1 is MGHRA and CDR2 YSYEKL. V was clipped by 2 bases and J by 4 bases, with 20 bases between them. The CDR3 totals 17 residues. CDR3 protein: CASSQSPTRQGGYGYTF. The CDR3 DNA reads as TGCGCCAGCAGCCAAAGCCCAACCCGGCAGGGTGGCTATGGCTACACCTTC.

This clonotype occurred many times. This chain uses TRBV6-5 with TRBJ2-1; TRBD2 matches 10 bases. Trimming took 2 bases from V and 6 from J; bases not matched to a gene: 4. Germline V CDR1 and CDR2: MNHEY, SVGAGI. This CDR3 region has 15 residues. CDR3 coding DNA: TGTGCCAGCAGTTACGGGACTAGCGTAGGCAATGAGCAGTTCTTC. Protein sequence: CASSYGTSVGNEQFF.

The V call is TRBV7-9, the J call TRBJ1-2; D is uncertain. CDR3 length: 14 residues. Germline loops: CDR1 SEHNR, CDR2 FQNEAQ (reference sequence). The V gene lost 5 bases and the J gene lost 5 bases, with 15 bases spanning the gap. In DNA form, the CDR3 reads TGTGCCAGCAGCCCCTTTGTTAATTTGTATGGCTACACCTTC. It yields the protein CASSPFVNLYGYTF.

A note on this clonotype: The junction does not match germline at one end; this may be a read error. This chain uses TRBV7-2 with TRBJ1-2, with D tentatively TRBD1 (6 bases). This CDR3 comprises 13 residues. In germline, CDR1 is SGHTA, CDR2 FQGNSA. In DNA, the CDR3 is TGTGCCAGCAGCTCAGACAGGAACTATGGCCACACCTTC. Translation gives CASSSDRNYGHTF.

This clonotype has only a few counts. The chain uses TRBV5-4 and TRBJ2-1, with a weak D call TRBD2 (6 bases). This CDR3 comprises 14 residues. The germline V gene encodes CDR1 SGHNT and CDR2 YYREEE (reference sequence). The ends were cut back, 2 bases at V and 4 bases at J, with 10 bases in the middle. The CDR3 reads CASSLDGGYNEQFF. The CDR3 nucleotides read TGTGCCAGCAGCTTAGACGGGGGTTACAATGAGCAGTTCTTC. Complete variable domain (other parts from reference TRBV5-4 and TRBJ2-1): ETGVTQSPTHLIKTRGQQVTLRCSSQSGHNTVSWYQQALGQGPQFIFQYYREEENGRGNFPPRFSGLQFPNYSSELNVNALELDDSALYLCASSLDGGYNEQFFGPGTRLTVL.

A few counts support this clonotype. The chain recombines TRBV5-6 with TRBJ2-3, with 8 bases aligning to TRBD2. Germline lookup yields CDR1 SGHDT and CDR2 YYEEEE. Trimming at V came to 4 bases and at J to 6 bases, leaving 13 bases not matched to a gene. The CDR3 spans 16 residues. CDR3 sequence: CASSAPAGRGADTQYF. CDR3 coding DNA: TGTGCCAGCAGCGCTCCCGCGGGGCGGGGGGCCGATACGCAGTATTTT. The complete variable domain, with remaining parts taken from reference TRBV5-6 and TRBJ2-3, reads DAGVTQSPTHLIKTRGQQVTLRCSPKSGHDTVSWYQQALGQGPQFIFQYYEEEERQRGNFPDRFSGHQFPNYSSELNVNALLLGDSALYLCASSAPAGRGADTQYFGPGTRLTVL.

This clonotype has just a few counts. The V gene is TRBV5-1, the J gene TRBJ2-3; possibly TRBD1 for D (6 bases). CDR3 length equals 15 residues. The V and J ends lost 0 bases and 0 bases respectively, with 8 bases between them. Germline CDR1 is SGHRS and CDR2 is YFSETQ. The CDR3 bases are TGCGCCAGCAGCTTGGGGGGGCGGAGCACAGATACGCAGTATTTT. Residues: CASSLGGRSTDTQYF.

J is TRBJ1-4 and V is TRBV30; D gene ambiguous. V was trimmed by 3 bases and J by 7 bases, leaving 12 bases between them. Germline CDR1 GTSNPN, CDR2 SVGIG (reference sequence). The CDR3 sequence is 13 residues long. The CDR3: CAWSLVSGEKLFF. The CDR3 coding sequence is TGTGCCTGGAGCCTCGTTTCGGGTGAAAAACTGTTTTTT.

This chain connects TRBV15 to TRBJ2-5; D might be TRBD2 (6 bases). Deletions cut 0 bases from V and 5 bases from J, with 10 bases between. Germline V gene sequence: CDR1 LNHNV, CDR2 YYDKDF (reference sequence). The CDR3 runs 14 residues. The CDR3 nucleotides read TGTGCCACCAGCAGAGATCCAGGGAGGGAGACCCAGTACTTC. This codes for CATSRDPGRETQYF.

This clonotype has only a few counts. The chain combines TRBV7-9 with TRBJ1-5, with unresolved D. In germline, CDR1 is SEHNR, CDR2 FQNEAQ (reference sequence). With 4 bases removed from V and 5 bases from J, the gap between germline ends came to 12 bases. The CDR3 runs 14 residues. The CDR3 DNA reads TGTGCCAGCAGCTCGCCGGACTGGGATCAGCCCCAGCATTTT. Encoded protein: CASSSPDWDQPQHF.

The V and J genes are TRBV5-4 and TRBJ1-2; D uncertain. The V end was cut by 4 bases, the J end by 6 bases, with 19 bases between. The CDR3 totals 15 residues. Germline V lookup: CDR1 SGHNT, CDR2 YYREEE (reference sequence). The CDR3 nucleotides are TGTGCCAGCAGCGTGGCGTTGGCGTCAGAGAATGGCTACACCTTC. It yields the protein CASSVALASENGYTF.

In this sample, this clonotype turned up a few times. The gene calls are TRBV5-5 and TRBJ1-1, with D unclear. Germline CDR1 is SGHKS and CDR2 is YYEKEE (reference sequence). The V gene lost 2 bases and the J gene lost 3 bases, with 17 bases spanning the gap. The CDR3 spans 16 residues. CDR3 bases: TGTGCCAGCAGCTTACTCAGGAACTCTGGGGACACTGAAGCTTTCTTT. It translates to CASSLLRNSGDTEAFF.

This clonotype has just a few counts. The rearrangement uses TRBV2 and TRBJ1-6, with D possibly being TRBD1 (5 bases). With 5 bases removed from V and 10 bases from J, the gap between germline ends came to 12 bases. The CDR3 is 13 amino acids. From germline, CDR1 is SNHLY and CDR2 FYNNEI. The chain's CDR3 is CASSQGVVSPLHF. The DNA of the CDR3 is TGTGCCAGCAGTCAGGGTGTAGTGTCACCCCTCCACTTT. Combining the CDR3 with reference TRBV2 and TRBJ1-6 gives the whole variable domain EPEVTQTPSHQVTQMGQEVILRCVPISNHLYFYWYRQILGQKVEFLVSFYNNEISEKSEIFDDQFSVERPDGSNFTLKIRSTKLEDSAMYFCASSQGVVSPLHFGNGTRLTVT.